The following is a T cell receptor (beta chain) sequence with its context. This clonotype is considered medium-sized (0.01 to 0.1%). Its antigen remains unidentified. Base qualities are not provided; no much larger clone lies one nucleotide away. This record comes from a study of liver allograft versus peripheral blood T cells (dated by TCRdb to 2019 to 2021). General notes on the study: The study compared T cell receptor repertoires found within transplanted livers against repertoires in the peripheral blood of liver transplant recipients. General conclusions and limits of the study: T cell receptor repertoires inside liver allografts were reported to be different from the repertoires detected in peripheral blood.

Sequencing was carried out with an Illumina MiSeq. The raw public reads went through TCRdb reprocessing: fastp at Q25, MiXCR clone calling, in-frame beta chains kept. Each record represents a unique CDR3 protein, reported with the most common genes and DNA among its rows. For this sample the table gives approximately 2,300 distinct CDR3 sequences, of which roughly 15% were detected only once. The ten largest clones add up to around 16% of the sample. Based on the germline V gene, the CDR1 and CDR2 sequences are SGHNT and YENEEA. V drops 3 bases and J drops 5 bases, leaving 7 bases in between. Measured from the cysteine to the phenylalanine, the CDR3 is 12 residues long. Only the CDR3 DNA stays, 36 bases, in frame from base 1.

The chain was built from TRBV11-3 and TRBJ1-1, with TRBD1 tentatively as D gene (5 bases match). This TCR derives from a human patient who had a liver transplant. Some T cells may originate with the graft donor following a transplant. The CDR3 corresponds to CASSFKGTEAFF. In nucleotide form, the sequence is TGTGCCAGCAGCTTTAAGGGGACTGAAGCTTTCTTT.